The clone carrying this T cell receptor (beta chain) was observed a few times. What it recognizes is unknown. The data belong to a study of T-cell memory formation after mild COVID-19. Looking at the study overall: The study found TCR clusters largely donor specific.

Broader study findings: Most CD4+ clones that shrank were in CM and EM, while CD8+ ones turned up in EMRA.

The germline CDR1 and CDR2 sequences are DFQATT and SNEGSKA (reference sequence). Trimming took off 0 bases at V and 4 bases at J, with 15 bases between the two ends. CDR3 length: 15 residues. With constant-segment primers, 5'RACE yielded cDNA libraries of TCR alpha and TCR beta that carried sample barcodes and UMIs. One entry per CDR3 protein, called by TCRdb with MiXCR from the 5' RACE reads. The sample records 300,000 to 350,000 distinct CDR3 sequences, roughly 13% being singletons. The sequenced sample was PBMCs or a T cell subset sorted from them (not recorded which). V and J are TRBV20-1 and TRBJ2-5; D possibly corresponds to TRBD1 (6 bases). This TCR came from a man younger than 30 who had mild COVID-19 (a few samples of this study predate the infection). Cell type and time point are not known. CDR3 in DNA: TGCAGTGCTAGAGATCGCTTGGGGGCCGGAGAGACCCAGTACTTC. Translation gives CSARDRLGAGETQYF.